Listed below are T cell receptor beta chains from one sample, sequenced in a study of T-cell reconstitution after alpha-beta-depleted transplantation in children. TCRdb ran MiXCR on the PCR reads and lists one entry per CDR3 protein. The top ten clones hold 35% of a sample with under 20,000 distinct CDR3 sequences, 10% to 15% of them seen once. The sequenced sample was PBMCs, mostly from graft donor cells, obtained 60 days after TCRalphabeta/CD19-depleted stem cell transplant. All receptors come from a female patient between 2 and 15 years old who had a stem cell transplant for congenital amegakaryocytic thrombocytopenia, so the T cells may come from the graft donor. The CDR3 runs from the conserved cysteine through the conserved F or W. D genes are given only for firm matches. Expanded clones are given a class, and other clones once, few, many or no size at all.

TGTGCCAGCAGTCGGGACAGGGGGCGATCTGAAGCTTTCTTT	CASSRDRGRSEAFF	many	TRBV25-1	TRBJ1-1	TRBD1
TGCAGTGCTAGAGATGGAATCCGGGACGCAGGGAAGACCCAGTACTTC	CSARDGIRDAGKTQYF	many	TRBV20-1	TRBJ2-5	.
TGTGCCAGCAGCTTAGATTCTAGCAGCAACTACGAGCAGTACTTC	CASSLDSSSNYEQYF	few	TRBV7-8	TRBJ2-7	.
TGTGCCAGCAGCGAAACTAGCGGGAGGGCTTTGTACGAGCAGTACTTC	CASSETSGRALYEQYF	many	TRBV7-9	TRBJ2-7	TRBD2
TGTGCCAGAAGCTTGGGGACAGATAACATTCAGTACTTC	CARSLGTDNIQYF	.	TRBV5-3	TRBJ2-4	.
TGCAGTGCTGAAGACAGGGGTTCCTACGAGCAGTACTTC	CSAEDRGSYEQYF	many	TRBV20-1	TRBJ2-7	TRBD1
TGTGCCAGCAGTTTGAAAGTTATAGGCCGCCAGCCTGAGGTGACCCAGTACTTC	CASSLKVIGRQPEVTQYF	many	TRBV27	TRBJ2-5	.
TGTGCCAGCAGCCTGGGACATAACTATGGCTACACCTTC	CASSLGHNYGYTF	many	TRBV6-5	TRBJ1-2	.
TGTGCCAGTAGTATAGTAAGCGGACAGGGGGCAGATACGCAGTATTTT	CASSIVSGQGADTQYF	few	TRBV19	TRBJ2-3	TRBD1
TGTGCCATCAGTGAGTCGCTCCGGACTAGCGGGAAGCCCGAGCAGTACTTC	CAISESLRTSGKPEQYF	many	TRBV10-3	TRBJ2-7	TRBD2
TGTGCCAGCAGCTTATCCACAGGGGACCAAGAGACCCAGTACTTC	CASSLSTGDQETQYF	medium-sized	TRBV7-9	TRBJ2-5	TRBD1
TGCAGTGCAGCTAAGGGGCCTAGCGGGAGGTCAGATACGCAGTATTTT	CSAAKGPSGRSDTQYF	many	TRBV20-1	TRBJ2-3	TRBD2
TGTGCCAGCAGCTTACGGCCACAAGAGACCCAGTACTTC	CASSLRPQETQYF	few	TRBV7-3	TRBJ2-5	.
TGTGCCAGCAGTGAATCAGCGTCAGTTTACTACGAGCAGTACTTC	CASSESASVYYEQYF	few	TRBV2	TRBJ2-7	.
TGTGCCAGCAGCCGATCCACAATGGGACTCCAGGCCAATTCACCCCTCCACTTT	CASSRSTMGLQANSPLHF	many	TRBV3-1	TRBJ1-6	.
TGCGCCAGCAGCCCGGGTGCAGGTAACCAGGGATTCTACGAGCAGTACTTC	CASSPGAGNQGFYEQYF	many	TRBV5-1	TRBJ2-7	.
TGTGCCAGCAGCTTGGGACGGAACATTCAGTACTTC	CASSLGRNIQYF	many	TRBV11-2	TRBJ2-4	.
TGTGCCAGCTCACCTGGAACTAATAATGAGCAGTTCTTC	CASSPGTNNEQFF	many	TRBV18	TRBJ2-1	.
TGCAGTGCTAGTACAGGGGACTGGAGTGAAGCTTTCTTT	CSASTGDWSEAFF	many	TRBV20-1	TRBJ1-1	TRBD1
TGCAGTGCTAAGACTAGCGGGAGAGTATTCTCCTACAATGAGCAGTTCTTC	CSAKTSGRVFSYNEQFF	many	TRBV20-1	TRBJ2-1	TRBD2
TGTGCCAGCAGCTTAGCGCGGTCTAATACCCTCCACTTT	CASSLARSNTLHF	many	TRBV7-2	TRBJ1-6	.
TGCGCCAGCAGCTTGGGAGGGGCGCCGGATGAGCAGTTCTTC	CASSLGGAPDEQFF	many	TRBV5-1	TRBJ2-1	.
TGCGCCAGCAGCTTGGATTGGGGGGAGCTGTTTTTT	CASSLDWGELFF	many	TRBV5-1	TRBJ2-2	.
TGTGCCAGCAGCGACCTGCGAACGGGCTACGAGCAGTACTTC	CASSDLRTGYEQYF	many	TRBV12-3/TRBV12-4	TRBJ2-7	.
TGCAGTGCTAGAGTAGTAGCGGCCTACAATGAGCAGTTCTTC	CSARVVAAYNEQFF	many	TRBV20-1	TRBJ2-1	.
TGCAGTGCTAGAGACCCCCGTTCTTGGTACAATGAGCAGTTCTTC	CSARDPRSWYNEQFF	many	TRBV20-1	TRBJ2-1	.
TGTGCCTGGGGCTTGAACAATGAGCAGTTCTTC	CAWGLNNEQFF	many	TRBV30	TRBJ2-1	.
TGTGCCAGCAGCTTAGGGGTGCCAGATACGCAGTATTTT	CASSLGVPDTQYF	many	TRBV7-8	TRBJ2-3	.
TGTGCCAGCTCACGGAAGAGCGGGAGAGGCGGTGAGCAGTTCTTC	CASSRKSGRGGEQFF	many	TRBV18	TRBJ2-1	TRBD2
TGTGCCAGCAGCATAGTACCTACCGATACGCAGTATTTT	CASSIVPTDTQYF	many	TRBV14	TRBJ2-3	.
TGTGCCAGCAGTCACCTAGCGCGCCGAGAAGAGACCCAGTACTTC	CASSHLARREETQYF	many	TRBV28	TRBJ2-5	.
TGTGCCAGCAGTTTCCCGCCGGGACTAGCGCAATATGAGCAGTTCTTC	CASSFPPGLAQYEQFF	few	TRBV12-3/TRBV12-4	TRBJ2-1	TRBD2
TGTGCCAGCAGTTTAGGAGATGTATTACAGGGTGAGACCCAGTACTTC	CASSLGDVLQGETQYF	many	TRBV12-3/TRBV12-4	TRBJ2-5	.
TGTGCCAGCAAGCGGGGACCATCTAGCACAGATACGCAGTATTTT	CASKRGPSSTDTQYF	many	TRBV27	TRBJ2-3	TRBD2
TGCAGTGCACTAGCGGGAGGGCCAGATACGCAGTATTTT	CSALAGGPDTQYF	many	TRBV20-1	TRBJ2-3	TRBD2
TGTGCCAGCAGAACCGGCACGGGCGGGCGGCCAAGTGGTGAGCAGTTCTTC	CASRTGTGGRPSGEQFF	.	TRBV12-3/TRBV12-4	TRBJ2-1	.
TGTGCCACCAGCAGGGGTCCCTGGGCATTGAGCTCCTACAATGAGCAGTTCTTC	CATSRGPWALSSYNEQFF	many	TRBV15	TRBJ2-1	.
TGTGCCAGCAGCCAAGGACCGGGCACCGGGGAGCTGTTTTTT	CASSQGPGTGELFF	.	TRBV3-1	TRBJ2-2	.
TGTGCCAGCACCGGATGGGCGGGAGGGATTTACGAGCAGTACTTC	CASTGWAGGIYEQYF	many	TRBV11-2	TRBJ2-7	TRBD2
TGCGCCAGCAGCTTGTGGGGGGACAGGGCCCGTAGCACAGATACGCAGTATTTT	CASSLWGDRARSTDTQYF	many	TRBV5-1	TRBJ2-3	TRBD1
TGTGCCAGCAGCTTAGGGGGCAAGGGGCCTGGGGCCAACGTCCTGACTTTC	CASSLGGKGPGANVLTF	.	TRBV11-2	TRBJ2-6	.
TGCAGCGTTAGTCTGGGGGGCGAAGCTTTCTTT	CSVSLGGEAFF	many	TRBV29-1	TRBJ1-1	.
TGTGCCAGCAGCAACCTCGCGGGACTAGGCGCCCACGAGCAGTACTTC	CASSNLAGLGAHEQYF	many	TRBV7-2	TRBJ2-7	TRBD2
TGTGCCAGCAGCGCCGACACCAACTACGAGCAGTACTTC	CASSADTNYEQYF	many	TRBV9	TRBJ2-7	.
TGTGCCAGCAGTAGCGGGAGACATGAGCAGTTCTTC	CASSSGRHEQFF	once	TRBV12-3/TRBV12-4	TRBJ2-1	TRBD2
TGCAGTGCTAGACCACCTCGCCAGGGAGGGGGGGAGCTGTTTTTT	CSARPPRQGGGELFF	medium-sized	TRBV20-1	TRBJ2-2	TRBD2
TGCGCCAGCAGCTTGGCGATAGCGGGAGTGGGTAATGAGCAGTTCTTC	CASSLAIAGVGNEQFF	many	TRBV5-1	TRBJ2-1	TRBD2
TGTGCCAGCAGCCAATTCGGGGCGGGCACCGGGGAGCTGTTTTTT	CASSQFGAGTGELFF	many	TRBV3-1	TRBJ2-2	.
TGTGCCAGCTCACCAACCGGGACAGGGGGGTACGAGCAGTACTTC	CASSPTGTGGYEQYF	.	TRBV18	TRBJ2-7	TRBD1